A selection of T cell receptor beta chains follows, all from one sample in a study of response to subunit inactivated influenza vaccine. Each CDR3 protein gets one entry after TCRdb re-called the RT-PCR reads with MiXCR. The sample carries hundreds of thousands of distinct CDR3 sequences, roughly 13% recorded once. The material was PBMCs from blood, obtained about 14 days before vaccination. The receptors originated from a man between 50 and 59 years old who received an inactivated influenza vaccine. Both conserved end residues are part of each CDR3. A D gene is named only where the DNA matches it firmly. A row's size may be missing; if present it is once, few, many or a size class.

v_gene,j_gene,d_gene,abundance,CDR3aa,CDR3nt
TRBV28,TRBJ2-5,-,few,CASSVLPDSGKTQYF,TGTGCCAGCAGTGTCCTCCCGGACAGCGGAAAGACCCAGTACTTC
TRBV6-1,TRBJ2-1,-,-,CASSEAPGARGNEQFF,TGTGCCAGCAGTGAAGCCCCAGGGGCGCGAGGCAATGAGCAGTTCTTC
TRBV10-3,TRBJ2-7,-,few,CATHEDNSYEQYF,TGTGCCACCCATGAGGACAATTCCTACGAGCAGTACTTC
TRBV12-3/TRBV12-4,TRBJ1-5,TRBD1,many,CASSFGQGAGNQPQHF,TGTGCCAGCAGTTTCGGACAGGGGGCAGGCAATCAGCCCCAGCATTTT
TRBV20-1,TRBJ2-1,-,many,CSARLPGGEQFF,TGCAGTGCTAGACTCCCTGGAGGTGAGCAGTTCTTC
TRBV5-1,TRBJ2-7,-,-,CASSLGPGALSSEQYF,TGCGCCAGCAGCTTGGGGCCAGGGGCCCTATCGTCCGAGCAGTACTTC
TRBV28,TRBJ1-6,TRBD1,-,CASRRQGGYNSPLHF,TGTGCCAGCAGAAGACAGGGGGGATATAATTCACCCCTCCACTTT
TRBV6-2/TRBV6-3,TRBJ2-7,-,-,CASSSIYDSSYEQYF,TGTGCCAGCAGTTCCATCTACGACAGTTCCTACGAGCAGTACTTC
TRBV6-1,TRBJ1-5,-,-,CASSPLGGVNQPQHF,TGTGCCAGCAGCCCTCTAGGCGGCGTCAATCAGCCCCAGCATTTT
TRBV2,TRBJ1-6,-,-,CASSQGMDGSPLHF,TGTGCCAGCAGTCAAGGGATGGACGGTTCACCCCTCCACTTT
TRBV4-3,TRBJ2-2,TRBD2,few,CASSQVGGPGLAGGTGELFF,TGCGCCAGCAGCCAAGTCGGAGGCCCCGGACTAGCGGGAGGGACCGGGGAGCTGTTTTTT
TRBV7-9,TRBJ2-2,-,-,CASSQTGELIF,TGTGCCAGCAGTCAGACCGGGGAGCTGATTTTT
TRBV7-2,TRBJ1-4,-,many,CASSLARRGKLFF,TGTGCCAGCAGCTTAGCGCGGAGGGGAAAACTGTTTTTT
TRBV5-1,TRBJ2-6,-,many,CASSLRDLSGANVLTF,TGCGCCAGCAGCTTACGTGACCTCTCTGGGGCCAACGTCCTGACTTTC
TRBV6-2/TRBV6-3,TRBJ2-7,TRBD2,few,CASSRTSGFGEQYF,TGTGCCAGCAGTAGGACTAGCGGCTTCGGAGAGCAGTACTTC
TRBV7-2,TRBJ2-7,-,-,CASSLSRTGRSSYEQYF,TGTGCCAGCAGCCTTTCCCGGACCGGAAGGAGCTCCTACGAGCAGTACTTC
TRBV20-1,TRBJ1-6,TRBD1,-,CSARDLGQTNSPLHF,TGCAGTGCTAGAGATTTGGGACAGACTAATTCACCCCTCCACTTT
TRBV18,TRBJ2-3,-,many,CASSPPSTDTQYF,TGTGCCAGCTCACCACCAAGCACAGATACGCAGTATTTT
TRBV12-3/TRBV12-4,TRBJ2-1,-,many,CASSFSGNEQFF,TGTGCCAGCAGTTTCTCGGGAAATGAGCAGTTCTTC
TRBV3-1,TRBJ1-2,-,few,CASSQEIRGYGYTF,TGTGCCAGCAGCCAAGAAATCCGCGGCTATGGCTACACCTTC
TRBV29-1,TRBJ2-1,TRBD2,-,CSVDDEGLAGGNYNEQFF,TGCAGCGTTGACGATGAGGGACTAGCGGGGGGCAACTATAATGAGCAGTTCTTC
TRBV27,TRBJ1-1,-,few,CASSPWLGSTEAFF,TGTGCCAGCAGCCCCTGGCTGGGTAGCACTGAAGCTTTCTTT
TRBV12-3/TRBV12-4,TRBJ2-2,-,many,CASSLKGGGELFF,TGTGCCAGCAGTTTAAAGGGAGGCGGGGAGCTGTTTTTT
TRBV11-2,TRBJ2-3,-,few,CASSLDRTSSQYF,TGTGCCAGCAGCTTAGATCGAACCTCATCTCAGTATTTT
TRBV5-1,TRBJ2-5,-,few,CASSPDVGETQYF,TGCGCCAGCAGCCCGGACGTAGGAGAGACCCAGTACTTC
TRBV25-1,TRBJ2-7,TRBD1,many,CASTDRGSYEQYF,TGTGCCAGCACGGACAGGGGTTCCTACGAGCAGTACTTC
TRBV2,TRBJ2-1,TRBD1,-,CASRTGFEQFF,TGTGCCAGCAGGACAGGGTTTGAGCAGTTCTTC
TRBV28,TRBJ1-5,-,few,CASSPASNQPQHF,TGTGCCAGCAGCCCCGCTAGCAATCAGCCCCAGCATTTT
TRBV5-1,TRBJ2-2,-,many,CASSLLAQLAGELFF,TGCGCCAGCAGCTTATTAGCCCAACTAGCCGGGGAGCTGTTTTTT
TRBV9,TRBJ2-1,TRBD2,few,CASSVGMTSGHNEQFF,TGTGCCAGCAGCGTAGGGATGACTAGCGGCCACAATGAGCAGTTCTTC
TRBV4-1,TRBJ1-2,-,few,CASSQEQLPNYGYTF,TGCGCCAGCAGCCAAGAACAGTTACCCAACTATGGCTACACCTTC
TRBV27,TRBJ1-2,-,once,CASSTRQYPNCGYTF,TGTGCCAGCAGTACCAGACAGTACCCTAACTGTGGCTACACCTTC
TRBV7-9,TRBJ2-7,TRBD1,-,CASSWDRGPSYEQYF,TGTGCCAGCAGCTGGGACAGGGGACCTTCCTACGAGCAGTACTTC